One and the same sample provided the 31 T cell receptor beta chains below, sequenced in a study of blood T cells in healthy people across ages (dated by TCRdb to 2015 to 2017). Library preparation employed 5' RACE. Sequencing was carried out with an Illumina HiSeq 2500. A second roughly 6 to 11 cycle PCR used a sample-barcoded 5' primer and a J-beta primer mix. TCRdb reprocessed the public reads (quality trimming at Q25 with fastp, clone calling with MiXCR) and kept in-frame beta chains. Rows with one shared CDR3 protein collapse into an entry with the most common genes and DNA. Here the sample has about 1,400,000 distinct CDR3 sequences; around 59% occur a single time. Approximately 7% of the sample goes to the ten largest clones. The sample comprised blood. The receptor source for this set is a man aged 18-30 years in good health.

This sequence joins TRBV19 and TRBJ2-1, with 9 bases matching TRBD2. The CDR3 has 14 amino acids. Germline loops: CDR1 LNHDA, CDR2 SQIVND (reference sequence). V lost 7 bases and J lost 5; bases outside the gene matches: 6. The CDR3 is CASIGLAPHNEQFF. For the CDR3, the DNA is TGTGCCAGTATTGGACTAGCGCCTCACAATGAGCAGTTCTTC.

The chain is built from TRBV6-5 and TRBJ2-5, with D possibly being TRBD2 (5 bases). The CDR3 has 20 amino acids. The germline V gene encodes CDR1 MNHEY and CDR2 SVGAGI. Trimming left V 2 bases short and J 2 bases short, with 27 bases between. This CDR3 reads CASSYPIPSMGEEWQETQYF. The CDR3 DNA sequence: TGTGCCAGCAGTTACCCTATACCTAGTATGGGAGAAGAATGGCAAGAGACCCAGTACTTC.

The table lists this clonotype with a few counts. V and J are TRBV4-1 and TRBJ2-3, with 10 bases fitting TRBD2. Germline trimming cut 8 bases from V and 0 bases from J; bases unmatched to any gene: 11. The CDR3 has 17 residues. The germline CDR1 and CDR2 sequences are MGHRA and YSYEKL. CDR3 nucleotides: TGCGCCAGCTCGGGTAGCGGGGGGCTTCTTAGCACAGATACGCAGTATTTT. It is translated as CASSGSGGLLSTDTQYF.

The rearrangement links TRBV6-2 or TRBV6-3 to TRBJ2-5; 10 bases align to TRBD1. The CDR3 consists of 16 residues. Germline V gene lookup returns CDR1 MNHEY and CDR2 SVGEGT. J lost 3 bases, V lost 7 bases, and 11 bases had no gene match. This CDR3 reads CASKEPGQGWEETQYF. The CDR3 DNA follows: TGTGCCAGCAAAGAACCGGGACAGGGGTGGGAAGAGACCCAGTACTTC.

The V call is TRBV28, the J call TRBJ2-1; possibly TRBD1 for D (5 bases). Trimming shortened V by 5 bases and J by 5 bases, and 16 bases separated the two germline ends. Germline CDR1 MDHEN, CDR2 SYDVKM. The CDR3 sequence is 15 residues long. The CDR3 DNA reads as TGTGCCAGCAGTCGGCGATGGGTCAGGGACAATGAGCAGTTCTTC. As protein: CASSRRWVRDNEQFF.

The CDR3 sequence is CASSQDYHEQYF. Here the CDR3 DNA reads TGTGCCAGCAGCCAAGACTACCACGAGCAGTACTTC. The chain employs TRBV14 and TRBJ2-7; the D is unclear. Germline V gene data show CDR1 as SGHDN and CDR2 as FVKESK. V lost 0 bases and J 5 bases, leaving 5 bases between the germline ends. The CDR3 covers 12 residues.

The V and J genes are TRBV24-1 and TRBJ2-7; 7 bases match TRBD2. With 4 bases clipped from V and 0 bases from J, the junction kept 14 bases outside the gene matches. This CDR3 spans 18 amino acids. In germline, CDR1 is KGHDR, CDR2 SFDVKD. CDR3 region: CATSDSRGGGIYSYEQYF. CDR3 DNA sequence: TGTGCCACCAGTGACTCTCGTGGGGGGGGGATCTACTCCTACGAGCAGTACTTC.

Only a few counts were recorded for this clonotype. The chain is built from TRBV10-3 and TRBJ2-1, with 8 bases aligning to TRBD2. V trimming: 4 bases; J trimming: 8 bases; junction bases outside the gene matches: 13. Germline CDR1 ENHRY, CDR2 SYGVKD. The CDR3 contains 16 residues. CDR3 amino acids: CAISVGGGPLSDEQFF. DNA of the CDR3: TGTGCCATCAGTGTCGGCGGGGGGCCCTTGTCGGATGAGCAGTTCTTC.

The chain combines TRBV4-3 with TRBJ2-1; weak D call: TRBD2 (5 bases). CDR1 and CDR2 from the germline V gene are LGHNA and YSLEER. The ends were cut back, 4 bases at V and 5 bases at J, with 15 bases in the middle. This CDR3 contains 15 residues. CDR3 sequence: CASSPSVGDHNEQFF. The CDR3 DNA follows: TGCGCCAGCAGCCCCTCAGTCGGGGATCACAATGAGCAGTTCTTC.

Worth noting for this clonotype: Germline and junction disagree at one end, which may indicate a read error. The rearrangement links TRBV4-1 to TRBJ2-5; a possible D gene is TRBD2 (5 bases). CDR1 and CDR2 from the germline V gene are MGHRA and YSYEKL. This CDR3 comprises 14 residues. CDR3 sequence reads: CASSQGGGLETRYF. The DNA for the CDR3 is TGCGCCAGCAGCCAAGGAGGCGGGCTAGAGACCCGGTACTTC.

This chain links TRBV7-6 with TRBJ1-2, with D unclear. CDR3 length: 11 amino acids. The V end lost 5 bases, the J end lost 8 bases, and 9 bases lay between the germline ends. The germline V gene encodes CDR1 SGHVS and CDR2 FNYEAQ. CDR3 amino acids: CASSDGRGYTF. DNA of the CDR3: TGTGCCAGCAGCGACGGACGGGGCTACACCTTC. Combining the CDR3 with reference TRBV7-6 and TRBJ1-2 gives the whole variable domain GAGVSQSPRYKVTKRGQDVALRCDPISGHVSLYWYRQALGQGPEFLTYFNYEAQQDKSGLPNDRFSAERPEGSISTLTIQRTEQRDSAMYRCASSDGRGYTFGSGTRLTVV.

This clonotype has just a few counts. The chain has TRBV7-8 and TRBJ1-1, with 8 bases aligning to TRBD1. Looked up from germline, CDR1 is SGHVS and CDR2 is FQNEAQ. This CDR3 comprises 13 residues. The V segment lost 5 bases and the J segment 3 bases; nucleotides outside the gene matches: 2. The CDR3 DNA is TGTGCCAGCAGCGCGACAGGGGACACTGAAGCTTTCTTT. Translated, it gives CASSATGDTEAFF.

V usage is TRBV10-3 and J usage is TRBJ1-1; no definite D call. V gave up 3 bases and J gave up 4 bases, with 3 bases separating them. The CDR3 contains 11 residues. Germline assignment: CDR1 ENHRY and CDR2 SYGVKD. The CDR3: CAISEGTEAFF. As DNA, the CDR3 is TGTGCCATCAGTGAAGGCACTGAAGCTTTCTTT.

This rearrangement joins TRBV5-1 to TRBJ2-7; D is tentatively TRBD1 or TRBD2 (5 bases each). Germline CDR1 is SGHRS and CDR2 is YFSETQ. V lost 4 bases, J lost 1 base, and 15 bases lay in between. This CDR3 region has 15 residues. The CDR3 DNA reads TGCGCCAGCAGCAGATCCGGGGCACCATCCTACGAGCAGTACTTC. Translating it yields CASSRSGAPSYEQYF.

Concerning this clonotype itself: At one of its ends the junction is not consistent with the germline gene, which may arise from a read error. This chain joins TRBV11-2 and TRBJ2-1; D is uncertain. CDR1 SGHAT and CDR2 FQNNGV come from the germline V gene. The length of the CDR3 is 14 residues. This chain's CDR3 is CAGSHGPNLNEQFF. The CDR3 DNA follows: TGTGCCGGCAGCCACGGCCCAAACCTAAATGAGCAGTTCTTC.

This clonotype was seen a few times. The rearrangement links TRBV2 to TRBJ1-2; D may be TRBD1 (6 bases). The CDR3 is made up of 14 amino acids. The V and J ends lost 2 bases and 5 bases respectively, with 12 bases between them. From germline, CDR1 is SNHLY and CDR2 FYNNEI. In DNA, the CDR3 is TGTGCCAGCAGTGAAATGGGGGCTCTATATGGCTACACCTTC. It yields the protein CASSEMGALYGYTF. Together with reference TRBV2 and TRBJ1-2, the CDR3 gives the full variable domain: EPEVTQTPSHQVTQMGQEVILRCVPISNHLYFYWYRQILGQKVEFLVSFYNNEISEKSEIFDDQFSVERPDGSNFTLKIRSTKLEDSAMYFCASSEMGALYGYTFGSGTRLTVV.

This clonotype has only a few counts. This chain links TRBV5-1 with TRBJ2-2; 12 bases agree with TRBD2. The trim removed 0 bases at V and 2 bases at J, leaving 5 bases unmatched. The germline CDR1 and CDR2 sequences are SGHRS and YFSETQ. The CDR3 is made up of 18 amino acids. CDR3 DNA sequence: TGCGCCAGCAGCTTGGTCCCACTAGCGGGAGGAAACACCGGGGAGCTGTTTTTT. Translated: CASSLVPLAGGNTGELFF.

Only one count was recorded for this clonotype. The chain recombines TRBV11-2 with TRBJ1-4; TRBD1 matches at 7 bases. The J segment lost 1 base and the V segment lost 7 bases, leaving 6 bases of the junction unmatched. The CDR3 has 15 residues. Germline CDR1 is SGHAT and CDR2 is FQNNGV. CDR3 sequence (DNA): TGTGCCAGCAACCCAAGACAGGGAACTAATGAAAAACTGTTTTTT. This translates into CASNPRQGTNEKLFF. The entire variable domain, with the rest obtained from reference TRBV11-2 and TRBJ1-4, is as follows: EAGVAQSPRYKIIEKRQSVAFWCNPISGHATLYWYQQILGQGPKLLIQFQNNGVVDDSQLPKDRFSAERLKGVDSTLKIQPAKLEDSAVYLCASNPRQGTNEKLFFGSGTQLSVL.

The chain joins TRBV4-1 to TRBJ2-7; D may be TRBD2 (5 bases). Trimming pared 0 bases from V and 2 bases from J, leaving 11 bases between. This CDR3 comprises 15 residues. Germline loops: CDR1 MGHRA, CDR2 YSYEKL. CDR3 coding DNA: TGCGCCAGCAGCCAAGATGACGGGGTGGCCTACGAGCAGTACTTC. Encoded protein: CASSQDDGVAYEQYF.

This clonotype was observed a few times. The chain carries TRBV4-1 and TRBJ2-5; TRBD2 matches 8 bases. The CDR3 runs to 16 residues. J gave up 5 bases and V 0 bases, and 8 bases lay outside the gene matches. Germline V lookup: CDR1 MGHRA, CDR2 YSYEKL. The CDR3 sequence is CASSQDRAGVGETQYF. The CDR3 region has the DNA TGCGCCAGCAGCCAAGATCGAGCGGGAGTCGGGGAGACCCAGTACTTC.

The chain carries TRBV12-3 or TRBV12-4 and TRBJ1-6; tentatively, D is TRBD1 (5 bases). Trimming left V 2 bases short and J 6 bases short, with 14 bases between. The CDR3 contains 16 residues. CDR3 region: CASSLRTPGGNSPLHF. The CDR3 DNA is TGTGCCAGCAGTTTAAGGACCCCGGGGGGTAATTCACCCCTCCACTTT.

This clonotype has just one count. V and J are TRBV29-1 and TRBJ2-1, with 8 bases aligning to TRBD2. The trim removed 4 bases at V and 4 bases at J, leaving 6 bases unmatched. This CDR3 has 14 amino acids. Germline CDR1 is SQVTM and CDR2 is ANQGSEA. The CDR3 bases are TGCAGCGTTGTTAGTGGACTAGCTTACAATGAGCAGTTCTTC. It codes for CSVVSGLAYNEQFF.

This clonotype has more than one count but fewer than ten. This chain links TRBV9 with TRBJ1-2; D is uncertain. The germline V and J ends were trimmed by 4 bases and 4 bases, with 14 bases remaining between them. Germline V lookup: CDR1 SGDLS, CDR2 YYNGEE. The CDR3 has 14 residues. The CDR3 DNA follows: TGTGCCAGCAGCCTCAGCGTGGGGATCTATGGCTACACCTTC. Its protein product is CASSLSVGIYGYTF. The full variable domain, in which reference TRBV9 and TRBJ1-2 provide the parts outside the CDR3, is DSGVTQTPKHLITATGQRVTLRCSPRSGDLSVYWYQQSLDQGLQFLIQYYNGEERAKGNILERFSAQQFPDLHSELNLSSLELGDSALYFCASSLSVGIYGYTFGSGTRLTVV.

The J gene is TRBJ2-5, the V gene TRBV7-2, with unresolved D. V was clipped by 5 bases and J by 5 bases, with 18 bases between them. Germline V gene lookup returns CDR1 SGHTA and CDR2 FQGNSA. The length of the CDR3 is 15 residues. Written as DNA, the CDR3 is TGTGCCAGCAGCCCTCAGGATGGCACGTGGGAGACCCAGTACTTC. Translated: CASSPQDGTWETQYF.

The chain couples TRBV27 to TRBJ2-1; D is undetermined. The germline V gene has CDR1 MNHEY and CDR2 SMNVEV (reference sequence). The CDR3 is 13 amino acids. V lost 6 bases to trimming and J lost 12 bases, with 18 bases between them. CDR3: CASRGHSAMGQFF. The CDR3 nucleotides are TGTGCCAGCAGGGGTCACAGCGCGATGGGGCAGTTCTTC.

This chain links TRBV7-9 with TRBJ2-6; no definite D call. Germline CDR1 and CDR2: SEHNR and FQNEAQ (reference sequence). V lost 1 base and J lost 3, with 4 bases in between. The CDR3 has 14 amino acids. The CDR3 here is CASSLGNGANVLTF. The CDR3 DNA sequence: TGTGCCAGCAGCTTAGGTAATGGGGCCAACGTCCTGACTTTC.

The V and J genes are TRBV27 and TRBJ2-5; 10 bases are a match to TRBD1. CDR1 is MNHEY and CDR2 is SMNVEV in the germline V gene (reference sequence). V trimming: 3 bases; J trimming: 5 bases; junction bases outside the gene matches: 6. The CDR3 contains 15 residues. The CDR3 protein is CASSLGTGDGETQYF. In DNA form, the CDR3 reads TGTGCCAGCAGTTTGGGGACAGGGGACGGGGAGACCCAGTACTTC.

The CDR3 spells CASSQESGTSYNEQFF. Here the CDR3 DNA reads TGCGCCAGCAGCCAAGAGTCCGGGACTTCCTACAATGAGCAGTTCTTC. J is TRBJ2-1 and V is TRBV4-1, with D perhaps matching TRBD2 (6 bases). V was trimmed by 0 bases and J by 1 base, leaving 10 bases between them. This CDR3 is built from 16 residues. Germline CDR1 is MGHRA and CDR2 is YSYEKL.

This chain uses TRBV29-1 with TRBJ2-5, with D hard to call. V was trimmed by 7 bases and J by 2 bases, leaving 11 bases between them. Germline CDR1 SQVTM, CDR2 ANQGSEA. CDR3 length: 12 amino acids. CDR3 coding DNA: TGCAGCGCAGGACGGGCTCAAGAGACCCAGTACTTC. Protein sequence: CSAGRAQETQYF. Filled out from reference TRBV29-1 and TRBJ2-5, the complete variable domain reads SAVISQKPSRDICQRGTSLTIQCQVDSQVTMMFWYRQQPGQSLTLIATANQGSEATYESGFVIDKFPISRPNLTFSTLTVSNMSPEDSSIYLCSAGRAQETQYFGPGTRLLVL.

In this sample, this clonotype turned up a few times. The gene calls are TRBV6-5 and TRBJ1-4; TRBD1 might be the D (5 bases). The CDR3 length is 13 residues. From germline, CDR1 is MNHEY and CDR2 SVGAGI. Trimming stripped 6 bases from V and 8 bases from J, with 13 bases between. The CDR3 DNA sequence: TGTGCCAGCAGAGTAACAACAGGCGAAAAACTGTTTTTT. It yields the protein CASRVTTGEKLFF.

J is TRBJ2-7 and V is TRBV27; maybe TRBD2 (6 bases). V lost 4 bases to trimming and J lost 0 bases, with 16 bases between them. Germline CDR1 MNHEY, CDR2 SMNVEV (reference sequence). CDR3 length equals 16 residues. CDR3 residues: CASSSRLDSSSYEQYF. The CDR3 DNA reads TGTGCCAGCAGTTCCCGACTAGACAGCAGCTCCTACGAGCAGTACTTC.